A selection of T cell receptor beta chains follows, all from one sample in a study of blood T cell repertoires in COVID-19. The table came from immunoSEQ multiplex PCR; TCRdb's copy has only in-frame clones and leaves some out. The sample holds some 150,000 clones, around 83% seen once. The source material was peripheral blood. These receptors were obtained from a woman aged 80 or older in a cohort sampled during active or convalescent COVID-19. Both conserved end residues are part of each CDR3. D genes are given only for firm matches. Expanded clones are given a class, and other clones once, few, many or no size at all.

V gene	clone size	J gene	CDR3 length	D gene	CDR3 DNA	CDR3 protein
TRBV5-4	once	TRBJ2-1	13	NA	TGTGCCAGCAGCTTGCAGGGTGGGGATGAGCAGTTCTTC	CASSLQGGDEQFF
TRBV7-2	NA	TRBJ2-1	15	TRBD2	TGTGCCAGCAGCTTATTTCAAGCGGGGGTAAATGAGCAGTTCTTC	CASSLFQAGVNEQFF
TRBV24-1	NA	TRBJ2-3	18	TRBD1	TGTGCCACCAGTGATCTCCTGCCCCGGGACAGGGTAGAGGGTACGCAGTATTTT	CATSDLLPRDRVEGTQYF
TRBV7-2	NA	TRBJ1-2	13	NA	TGTGCCAGCAGCGTGGACACCATCTATGGCTACACCTTC	CASSVDTIYGYTF
TRBV18	NA	TRBJ1-1	13	NA	TGTGCCAGCTCACAGCAGGGGCACACTGAAGCTTTCTTT	CASSQQGHTEAFF
TRBV19	NA	TRBJ1-3	16	NA	NA	CASTTVGTSSGNTIYF
TRBV7-6	NA	TRBJ2-7	15	TRBD1	TGTGCCAGCAGCTTAGGTTGGGACAGGGACCACGAGCAGTACTTC	CASSLGWDRDHEQYF
TRBV7-2	NA	TRBJ1-1	18	NA	TGTGCCAGCAGCTTAGAGGGTGTAGTCTCGGGATACTACACTGAAGCTTTCTTT	CASSLEGVVSGYYTEAFF
TRBV10-3	NA	TRBJ1-3	15	TRBD1	TGTGCCATCAGTGAAGTTGGGACAGTTGGAAACACCATATATTTT	CAISEVGTVGNTIYF
TRBV30	NA	TRBJ2-1	14	NA	TGTGCCTGGAGTGCTAGCGATGTCTACAATGAGCAGTTCTTC	CAWSASDVYNEQFF
TRBV13	NA	TRBJ2-5	19	TRBD2	TGTGCCAGCAGCACCCGGACTAGCGGGATAATCCCAGGGCGGGAGACCCAGTACTTC	CASSTRTSGIIPGRETQYF
TRBV6-1	NA	TRBJ1-5	17	NA	TGTGCCAGCAGTGAATACGGGGGGGCAGTTAGCAATCAGCCCCAGCATTTT	CASSEYGGAVSNQPQHF
TRBV28	NA	TRBJ2-3	15	TRBD1	TGTGCCAGCAGGGGACAGGGAATTAGCACAGATACGCAGTATTTT	CASRGQGISTDTQYF
TRBV27	NA	TRBJ2-1	14	NA	TGTGCCAGCAGTTCACAGACAGTCTACAATGAGCAGTTCTTC	CASSSQTVYNEQFF
TRBV14	NA	TRBJ1-2	13	NA	TGTGCCAGCAGCCAACAGGGGCCATATGGCTACACCTTC	CASSQQGPYGYTF
TRBV29-1	few	TRBJ1-2	12	NA	TGCAGCGTTGACCGGCAGGCTGGGGGCTACACCTTC	CSVDRQAGGYTF
TRBV19	few	TRBJ2-3	18	TRBD2	TGTGCCAGTAGAAGCCTTGGACTAGCGGGAGGCAGCACAGATACGCAGTATTTT	CASRSLGLAGGSTDTQYF
TRBV5-1	once	TRBJ2-2	15	NA	TGCGCCAGCAGCAGAACAGGGAAGGACACCGGGGAGCTGTTTTTT	CASSRTGKDTGELFF
TRBV28	NA	TRBJ1-2	14	TRBD1	TGTGCCAGCAGCCGACAGGGGGCCGGCTATGGCTACACCTTC	CASSRQGAGYGYTF
TRBV7-9	NA	TRBJ2-5	17	TRBD1	TGTGCCAGCAGCTTAGATCCTGGACAGGGGGCATGGGAGACCCAGTACTTC	CASSLDPGQGAWETQYF
TRBV11-2	NA	TRBJ2-5	13	NA	TGTGCCAGCAGCTTAGGGGCAGGGGAGACCCAGTACTTC	CASSLGAGETQYF
TRBV7-8	few	TRBJ1-1	17	TRBD1	TGTGCCAGCAACCCCCGGCGGGACAGCAACATGAACACTGAAGCTTTCTTT	CASNPRRDSNMNTEAFF
TRBV7-7	NA	TRBJ1-5	13	NA	TGTGCTAGCAGCTTCTCACAAAATCAGCCCCAGCATTTT	CASSFSQNQPQHF
TRBV6-5	NA	TRBJ1-1	12	NA	TGTGCCAGCAGGACAGGGAACACTGAAGCTTTCTTT	CASRTGNTEAFF
TRBV19	NA	TRBJ2-5	14	NA	TGTGCCAGTAGTATATTTGGAGGGAAAGAGACCCAGTACTTC	CASSIFGGKETQYF
TRBV5-5	NA	TRBJ2-1	14	TRBD1	TGTGCCAGCAGCTTGGGGGACAGGACAAGGGAGCAGTTCTTC	CASSLGDRTREQFF
TRBV7-2	NA	TRBJ2-1	16	NA	TGTGCCAGCAGCTTAGCTGGCCGGGACTCCTACAATGAGCAGTTCTTC	CASSLAGRDSYNEQFF
TRBV2	NA	TRBJ2-3	15	NA	TGTGCCAGCAGTGAAGAAGGCGGGGGCACAGATACGCAGTATTTT	CASSEEGGGTDTQYF
TRBV6-5	NA	TRBJ1-5	15	NA	TGTGCCAGCATTAGAGACCGCGGCTCGCTAGCGCCCCAGCATTTT	CASIRDRGSLAPQHF
TRBV28	NA	TRBJ2-7	13	TRBD1	TGTGCCAGCAGTTTATTCGGGACAGGTGGGCAGTACTTC	CASSLFGTGGQYF
TRBV9	NA	TRBJ2-5	14	TRBD2	TGTGCCAGCAGTGGCGGGAGGGTAGAAGAGACCCAGTACTTC	CASSGGRVEETQYF
TRBV28	once	TRBJ2-5	14	NA	TGTGCCAGCAGCCCATCCGGGAATCGGTGGACCCAGTACTTC	CASSPSGNRWTQYF
TRBV27	NA	TRBJ1-6	12	TRBD1	TGTGCCAGCAGGCAGGGGGCCTCACCCCTCCACTTT	CASRQGASPLHF
TRBV2	NA	TRBJ1-5	15	NA	TGTGCCAGCAGTGAACGGCAGGGGTTCGGTCAGCCCCAGCATTTT	CASSERQGFGQPQHF
TRBV30	NA	TRBJ1-1	12	TRBD1	TGTGCCTGGGGGAGACAGGGGGATAAAGCTTTCTTT	CAWGRQGDKAFF
TRBV10-2	once	TRBJ1-2	15	TRBD1	TGCGCCAGCAGTCGGGGACAGGGTCTTGCCTATGGCTACACCTTC	CASSRGQGLAYGYTF
TRBV4-1	NA	TRBJ2-1	15	NA	TGCGCCAGCAGCCCAGGGGGGAGCTCCTACAATGAGCAGTTCTTC	CASSPGGSSYNEQFF
TRBV7-8	NA	TRBJ2-3	15	NA	TGTGCCAGCAGCTTAGAAGGGGTTCGCACAGATACGCAGTATTTT	CASSLEGVRTDTQYF
TRBV9	NA	TRBJ2-3	13	NA	TGTGCCAGCAGCGTAGTTCACACAGATACGCAGTATTTT	CASSVVHTDTQYF
TRBV7-9	once	TRBJ2-5	14	NA	TGTGCCAGCAGCCCTCTGACGACTGCCGAGACCCAGTACTTC	CASSPLTTAETQYF
TRBV28	few	TRBJ1-1	13	NA	TGTGCCACCCATTCAGGGCTTAACACTGAAGCTTTCTTT	CATHSGLNTEAFF
TRBV5-4	NA	TRBJ1-2	11	NA	TGTGCCAGCAGCTTGGGAGGTGGCTACACCTTC	CASSLGGGYTF
TRBV24-1	NA	TRBJ1-1	15	TRBD1	TGTGCCACCAGTGATGGACAGGGGGTGAACACTGAAGCTTTCTTT	CATSDGQGVNTEAFF
TRBV2	few	TRBJ1-2	13	TRBD1	TGTGCCAGCAGATTGACAGGGGACTATGGCTACACCTTC	CASRLTGDYGYTF
TRBV27	once	TRBJ2-6	17	TRBD1	TGTGCCAGCAGGCCCTCCAGGGGGCCTTCTGGGGCCAACGTCCTGACTTTC	CASRPSRGPSGANVLTF
TRBV15	NA	TRBJ1-4	13	NA	TGTGCCACCAGCAGCCGTACTAATGAAAAACTGTTTTTT	CATSSRTNEKLFF
TRBV30	NA	TRBJ1-6	13	NA	TGTGCCTGGGCAGGGCTGCATAATTCACCCCTCCACTTT	CAWAGLHNSPLHF
TRBV19	NA	TRBJ1-4	15	TRBD1	TGTGCCAGTAGTATCGGACAGGGAGAGCATGAAAAACTGTTTTTT	CASSIGQGEHEKLFF
TRBV14	NA	TRBJ1-2	12	NA	TGTGCCAGCAGCCAAGGGAGGGGTGGCTACACCTTC	CASSQGRGGYTF
TRBV12-5	NA	TRBJ1-5	13	TRBD1	TGTGCTAGTGGTACATCAGGGGGCCAGCCCCAGCATTTT	CASGTSGGQPQHF
TRBV11-2	NA	TRBJ1-4	15	TRBD1	TGTGCCAGCAGCTTCGGGACAGGGGCAGGGGAAAAACTGTTTTTT	CASSFGTGAGEKLFF
TRBV6-4	NA	TRBJ1-1	13	NA	TGTGCCAGCAGTGAAGTTCGGGGAGCTGAAGCTTTCTTT	CASSEVRGAEAFF
TRBV6-1	NA	TRBJ2-3	14	TRBD1	TGTGCCAGCAGTGATACAGGGGGAACCGATACGCAGTATTTT	CASSDTGGTDTQYF
TRBV3-1/TRBV3-2	NA	TRBJ2-7	18	TRBD2	TGTGCCAGCAGCCCGGGACTAGCGGGGGGTCAACTGTCCTACGAGCAGTACTTC	CASSPGLAGGQLSYEQYF
TRBV4-1	NA	TRBJ2-5	15	NA	TGCGCCAGCAGCCGAATGGGCCTAGCCGGAGAGACCCAGTACTTC	CASSRMGLAGETQYF